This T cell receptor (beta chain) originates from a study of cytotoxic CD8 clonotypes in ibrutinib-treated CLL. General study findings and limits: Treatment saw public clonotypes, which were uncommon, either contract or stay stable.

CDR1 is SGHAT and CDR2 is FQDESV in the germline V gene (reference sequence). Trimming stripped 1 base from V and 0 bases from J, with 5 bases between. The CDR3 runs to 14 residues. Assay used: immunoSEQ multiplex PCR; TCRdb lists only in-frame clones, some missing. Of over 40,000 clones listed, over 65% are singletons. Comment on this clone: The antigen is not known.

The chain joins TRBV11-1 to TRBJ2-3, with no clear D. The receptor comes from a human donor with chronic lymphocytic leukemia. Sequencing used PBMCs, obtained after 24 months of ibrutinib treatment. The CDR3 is CASSLVGSTDTQYF. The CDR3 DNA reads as TGTGCCAGCAGCTTAGTAGGGAGCACAGATACGCAGTATTTT.